This T cell receptor beta chain was sequenced during a study of T cell responses to AZD1222 COVID-19 vaccine (dated by TCRdb to 2020 to 2022). In terms of the full investigation: AZD1222 recipients whose second dose came at about 4 weeks and those whose second dose came at about 12 weeks were combined into one group, since spike-specific TCR depth and breadth did not differ between the two schedules. Trial participants were enrolled by age into 18-55, 56-69 and 70-plus year subgroups, with 148, 28 and 57 TCR-sequenced participants respectively. TCR sequencing was performed for about 250 trial participants, of whom around 210 were given two doses of AZD1222 and some 25 were given two doses of MenACWY control vaccine.

This clone was observed a handful of times. The target of this receptor is not known. The input lacks base qualities; no much larger clone sits a single base away. The paper as a whole reports these results and caveats: The 56-69-year group was small, and its depth increase did not reach significance, likely because of low power. No day 14 peak-response samples were available, so repertoires were characterized only after the peak T cell response. Participants were mostly white British, with more females than males. The authors suggested clonal diversity may have been underestimated. Reportedly, almost half of the unique spike-specific TCRs recognized epitopes lying outside the regions that are mutated in the B.1.351 and B.1.1.7 variants. Conclusions about previously exposed vaccinees were limited because only 6 or 7 AZD1222 recipients were SARS-CoV-2 seropositive at baseline. After two AZD1222 doses, spike-specific TCR breadth and depth were significantly higher than at day 0 and than in MenACWY recipients. The whole spike protein was spanned by vaccine-associated CD4 TCRs, and dominant responses were seen in regions 160-218 and 743-854.

At the junction V is shortened by 5 bases and J by 0 bases, with 13 bases in between. From the germline V gene (reference sequence), CDR1 is LNHDA and CDR2 is SQIVND. From the cysteine through the phenylalanine, the CDR3 covers 15 amino acids. The kept DNA is CDR3 alone, 45 bases in frame from the first base. The CDR3 regions of human TCRbeta chains were analyzed by immunosequencing. From the authors' description of their analysis: TCRs in the repertoires were compared against a reference library of SARS-CoV-2-specific TCRs that had been generated with the MIRA antigen-specificity platform. Breadth was defined as the fraction of unique TCRs that were SARS-CoV-2-associated, and depth was defined as the fraction of total T cells that were SARS-CoV-2-associated. Each spike-specific TCR was assigned to its reactive spike region and to a CD4 or CD8 class using the MIRA data. Log10-transformed breadth and depth values were compared by one-way ANOVA with Sidak's multiple comparisons tests. TCRdb re-hosts the immuneACCESS table, in-frame sequences only. Its copies lack some clones; in the studies checked, an unresolved V gene accounts for under half of them, and the cause for the rest is not known. V and J calls plus clone size are reproduced from that table; the DNA served to infer D and trimming. The sample data list just over 95,000 clones, and 85% to 90% of these were observed just once. Roughly 3.5% of the sample comes from the top ten.

In light of the paper, this sample's time point label describes: baseline before first vaccination. Vaccinee samples were obtained from the UK trials COV001 and COV002, which included a single-blind randomized controlled phase 2/3 trial of AZD1222 (ChAdOx1 nCoV-19) in healthy adults. For TCRbeta chain sequencing, PBMC samples from trial participants were taken at day 0 and at day 28 after the second dose. This specimen was peripheral blood, taken on day 0 of AZD1222 vaccination. This receptor was taken from an adult in good health. The chain uses TRBV19 and TRBJ1-2; the D segment cannot be called with confidence. The CDR3 corresponds to CASSLSLDPNYGYTF. DNA sequence: TGTGCCAGTAGTTTGTCCCTGGACCCTAACTATGGCTACACCTTC. The variable domain in full, with residues beyond the CDR3 obtained from the reference TRBV19 and TRBJ1-2 genes, is DGGITQSPKYLFRKEGQNVTLSCEQNLNHDAMYWYRQDPGQGLRLIYYSQIVNDFQKGDIAEGYSVSREKKESFPLTVTSAQKNPTAFYLCASSLSLDPNYGYTFGSGTRLTVV.